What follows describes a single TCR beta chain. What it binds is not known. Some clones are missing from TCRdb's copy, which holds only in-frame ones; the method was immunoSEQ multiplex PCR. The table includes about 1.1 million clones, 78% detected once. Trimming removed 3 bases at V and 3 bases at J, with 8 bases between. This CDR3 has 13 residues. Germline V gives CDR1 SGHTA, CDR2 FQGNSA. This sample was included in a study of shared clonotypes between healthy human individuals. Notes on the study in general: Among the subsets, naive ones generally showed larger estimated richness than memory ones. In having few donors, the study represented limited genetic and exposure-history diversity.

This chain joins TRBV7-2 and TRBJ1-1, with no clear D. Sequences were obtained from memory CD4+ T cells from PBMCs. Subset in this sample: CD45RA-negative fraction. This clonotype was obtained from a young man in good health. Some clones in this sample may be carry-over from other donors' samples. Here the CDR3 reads CASSFGWDTEAFF. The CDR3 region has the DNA TGTGCCAGCAGCTTCGGGTGGGACACTGAAGCTTTCTTT.